This TCR beta chain was captured by sequencing in a study of CD8 T cells in ankylosing spondylitis. TCRdb passed the 5' RACE reads through MiXCR, listing each CDR3 protein once. The top ten hold roughly 3.4% of the sample, which has 100,000 to 150,000 distinct CDR3 sequences, approximately 10% seen once. The sample holds a few counts of this clonotype. The CDR3 length is 16 residues. Germline V gives CDR1 MNHEY, CDR2 SMNVEV (reference sequence). With 5 bases removed from V and 3 bases from J, the gap between germline ends came to 20 bases. V gene TRBV27 combines with J gene TRBJ2-7; D perhaps matches TRBD1 (6 bases). This TCR was recovered from a male donor with ankylosing spondylitis or in good health (not recorded which). The sample consisted of blood, either unsorted or a sorted T cell fraction (not recorded which). DNA for the CDR3: TGTGCCAGCAGTATCCTCACAGGGCGTGGGAACTACGAGCAGTACTTC. It specifies CASSILTGRGNYEQYF.